This is a list of T cell receptor beta chains from one sample in a study of blood T cell repertoires in COVID-19. Profiling relied on immunoSEQ multiplex PCR, and the TCRdb table lists in-frame clones only, not all of them. The table has over 200,000 clones, under 90% seen once. The material sequenced was PBMCs or T cells enriched from blood (not recorded which). The receptor source for this set is a man between 18 and 35 years old who had recovered from COVID-19. The CDR3 runs from the conserved cysteine through the conserved F or W. A D gene is named only where the DNA matches it firmly. Only part of the rows carry a size: once, few, many, or a class if the clone is expanded.

17	TRBJ2-2	-	TRBD2	TRBV4-1	CARSRLGTSGTTGELFF	TGCGCCCGCAGCCGACTTGGGACTAGCGGGACCACCGGGGAGCTGTTTTTT
15	TRBJ1-4	few	-	TRBV5-4	CASSQQGGANEKLFF	TGTGCCAGCAGCCAACAGGGTGGGGCTAATGAAAAACTGTTTTTT
14	TRBJ2-3	once	-	TRBV3-1/TRBV3-2	CASSQQVGTDTQYF	TGTGCCAGCAGCCAACAGGTCGGCACAGATACGCAGTATTTT
16	TRBJ2-5	few	TRBD2	TRBV19	CASSTGTSGVQETQYF	TGTGCCAGTAGTACTGGGACTAGCGGGGTCCAAGAGACCCAGTACTTC
17	TRBJ2-7	-	-	TRBV21-1	CASTLNSTGTALTEQYF	TGTGCCAGCACCCTAAATTCCACCGGGACAGCTTTAACTGAGCAGTACTTC
17	TRBJ1-4	-	TRBD1	TRBV18	CASSPRRQGGTNEKLFF	TGTGCCAGCTCACCACGGCGACAGGGGGGAACTAATGAAAAACTGTTTTTT
15	TRBJ1-1	-	-	TRBV5-1	CASSLVVSVNTEAFF	TGCGCCAGCAGCTTGGTTGTCTCAGTGAACACTGAAGCTTTCTTT
15	TRBJ2-1	-	-	TRBV7-3	CASSRGLASYNEQFF	TGTGCCAGCAGCCGTGGGCTAGCCAGCTACAATGAGCAGTTCTTC
15	TRBJ1-1	-	TRBD1	TRBV18	CASSPTQGENTEAFF	TGTGCCAGCTCACCAACGCAGGGGGAGAACACTGAAGCTTTCTTT
15	TRBJ2-5	-	TRBD2	TRBV6-2/TRBV6-3	CASSETSGAAVTQYF	TGTGCCAGCAGTGAGACTAGCGGGGCGGCCGTGACCCAGTACTTC
15	TRBJ2-7	-	-	TRBV12-5	CASVSVSGLYTEQYF	TGTGCTAGTGTTTCGGTCAGCGGGTTGTACACCGAGCAGTACTTC
16	TRBJ1-2	-	-	TRBV2	CASSEQGPTTNYGYTF	TGTGCCAGCAGTGAACAGGGTCCCACTACTAACTATGGCTACACCTTC
19	TRBJ2-3	-	-	TRBV6-4	CASIRIRLAYLLSTDTQYF	TGTGCCAGCATCCGAATTCGCCTAGCGTACCTACTAAGCACAGATACGCAGTATTTT
14	TRBJ2-7	few	TRBD2	TRBV9	CASSVRREGREQYF	TGTGCCAGCAGCGTCCGGCGGGAGGGCCGCGAGCAGTACTTC
15	TRBJ2-4	few	TRBD1	TRBV4-1	CASSRTTGGRNIQYF	TGCGCCAGCAGCCGGACCACAGGGGGCCGGAACATTCAGTACTTC
15	TRBJ2-2	-	-	TRBV5-1	CASSLGQARTGELFF	TGCGCCAGCAGCTTGGGTCAGGCGCGAACCGGGGAGCTGTTTTTT
14	TRBJ2-5	-	-	TRBV5-1	CASSLVLGQETQYF	TGCGCCAGCAGCTTGGTACTAGGCCAAGAGACCCAGTACTTC
15	TRBJ2-1	-	TRBD2	TRBV6-4	CASSDGLAPNNEQFF	TGTGCCAGCAGTGACGGACTAGCGCCTAACAATGAGCAGTTCTTC
15	TRBJ2-5	-	TRBD2	TRBV5-6	CASSASGGAYETQYF	TGTGCCAGCAGCGCTAGCGGGGGGGCCTATGAGACCCAGTACTTC
12	TRBJ1-1	few	-	TRBV7-3	CASSLAGQEAFF	TGTGCCAGCAGCTTAGCAGGACAGGAAGCTTTCTTT
13	TRBJ1-1	-	-	TRBV2	CASSLTGGTEAFF	TGTGCCAGCAGCCTGACAGGCGGTACTGAAGCTTTCTTT
13	TRBJ2-1	-	TRBD1	TRBV7-3	CASSFRQGNEQFF	TGTGCCAGCAGCTTTAGACAGGGGAATGAGCAGTTCTTC
14	TRBJ2-7	-	-	TRBV13	CASSAGRRSYEQYF	TGTGCCAGCAGCGCGGGACGGAGGTCCTACGAGCAGTACTTC
13	TRBJ2-7	-	TRBD2	TRBV10-1	CASSGLAPTEQYF	TGCGCCAGCAGTGGACTAGCGCCTACGGAGCAGTACTTC
15	TRBJ1-6	once	TRBD1	TRBV11-3	CASSLSRTGYSPLHF	TGTGCCAGCAGCTTATCCAGGACAGGGTACTCACCCCTCCACTTT
18	TRBJ2-4	-	TRBD1	TRBV4-1	CASSQILRDRGRRNIQYF	TGCGCCAGCAGCCAAATCCTCCGGGACAGGGGGCGTCGGAACATTCAGTACTTC
15	TRBJ2-1	-	-	TRBV6-5	CASTGGGRSYNEQFF	TGTGCCAGCACGGGCGGGGGCCGCTCCTACAATGAGCAGTTCTTC
14	TRBJ2-2	few	-	TRBV9	CASSLTGDTGELFF	TGTGCCAGCAGCCTGACTGGAGACACCGGGGAGCTGTTTTTT
16	TRBJ2-1	-	TRBD2	TRBV3-1/TRBV3-2	CASSQDLAGGPGEQFF	TGTGCCAGCAGCCAAGATCTAGCGGGAGGGCCCGGTGAGCAGTTCTTC